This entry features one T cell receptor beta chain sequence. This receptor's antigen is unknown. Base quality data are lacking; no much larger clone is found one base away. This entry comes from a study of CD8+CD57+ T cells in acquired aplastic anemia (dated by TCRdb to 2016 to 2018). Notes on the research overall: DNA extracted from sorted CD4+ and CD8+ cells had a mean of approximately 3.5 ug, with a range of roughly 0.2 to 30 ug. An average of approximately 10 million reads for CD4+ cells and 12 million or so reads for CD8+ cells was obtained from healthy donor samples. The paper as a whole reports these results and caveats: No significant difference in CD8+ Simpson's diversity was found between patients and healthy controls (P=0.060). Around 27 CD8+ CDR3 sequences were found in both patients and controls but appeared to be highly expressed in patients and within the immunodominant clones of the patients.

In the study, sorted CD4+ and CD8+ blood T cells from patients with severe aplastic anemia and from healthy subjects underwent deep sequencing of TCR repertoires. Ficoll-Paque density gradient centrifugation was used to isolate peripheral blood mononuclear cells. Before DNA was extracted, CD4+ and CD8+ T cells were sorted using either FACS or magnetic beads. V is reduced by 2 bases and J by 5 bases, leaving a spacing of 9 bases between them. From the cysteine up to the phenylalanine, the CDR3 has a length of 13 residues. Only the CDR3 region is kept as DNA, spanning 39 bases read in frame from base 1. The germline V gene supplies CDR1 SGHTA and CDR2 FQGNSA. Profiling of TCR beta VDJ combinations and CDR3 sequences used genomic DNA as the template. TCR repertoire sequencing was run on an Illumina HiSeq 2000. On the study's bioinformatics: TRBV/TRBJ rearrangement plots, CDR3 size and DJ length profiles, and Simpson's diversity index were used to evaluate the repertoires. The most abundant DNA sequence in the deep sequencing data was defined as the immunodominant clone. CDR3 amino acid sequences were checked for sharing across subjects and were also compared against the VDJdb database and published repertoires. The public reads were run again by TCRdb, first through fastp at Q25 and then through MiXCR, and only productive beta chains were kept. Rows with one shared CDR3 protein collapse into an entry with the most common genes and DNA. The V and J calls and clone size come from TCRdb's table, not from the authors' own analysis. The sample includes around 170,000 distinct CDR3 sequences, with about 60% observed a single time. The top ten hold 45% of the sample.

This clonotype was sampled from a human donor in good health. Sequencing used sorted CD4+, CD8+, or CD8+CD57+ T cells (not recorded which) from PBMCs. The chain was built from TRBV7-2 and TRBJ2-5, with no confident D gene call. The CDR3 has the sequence CASSLYTSETQYF. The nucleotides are TGTGCCAGCAGCTTATACACATCGGAGACCCAGTACTTC.